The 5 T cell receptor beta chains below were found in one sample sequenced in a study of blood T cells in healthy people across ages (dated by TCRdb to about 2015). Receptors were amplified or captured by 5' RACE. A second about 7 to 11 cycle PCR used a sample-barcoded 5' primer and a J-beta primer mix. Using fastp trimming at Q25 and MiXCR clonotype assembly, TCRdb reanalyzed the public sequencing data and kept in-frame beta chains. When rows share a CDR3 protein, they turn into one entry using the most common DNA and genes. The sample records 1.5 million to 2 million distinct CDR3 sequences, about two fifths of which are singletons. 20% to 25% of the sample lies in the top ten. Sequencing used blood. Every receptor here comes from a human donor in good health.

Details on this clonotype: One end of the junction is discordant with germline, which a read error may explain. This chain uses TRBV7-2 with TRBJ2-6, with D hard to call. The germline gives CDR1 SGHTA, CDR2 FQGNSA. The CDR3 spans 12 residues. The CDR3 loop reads CASSLITYEQDF. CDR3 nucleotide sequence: TGTGCCAGCAGCTTAATCACCTACGAGCAGGACTTC.

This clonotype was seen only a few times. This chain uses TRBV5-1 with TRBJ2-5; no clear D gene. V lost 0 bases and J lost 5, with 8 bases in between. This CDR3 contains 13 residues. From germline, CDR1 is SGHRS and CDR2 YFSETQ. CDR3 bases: TGCGCCAGCAGCTTGGGTGTGTATGAGACCCAGTACTTC. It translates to CASSLGVYETQYF.

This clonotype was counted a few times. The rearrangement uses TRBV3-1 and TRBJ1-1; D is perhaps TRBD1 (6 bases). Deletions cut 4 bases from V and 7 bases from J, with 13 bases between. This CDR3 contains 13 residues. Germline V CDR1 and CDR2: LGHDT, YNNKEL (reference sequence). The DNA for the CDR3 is TGTGCCAGCAGCCCGATACAGGGAAGTGAAGCTTTCTTT. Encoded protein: CASSPIQGSEAFF.

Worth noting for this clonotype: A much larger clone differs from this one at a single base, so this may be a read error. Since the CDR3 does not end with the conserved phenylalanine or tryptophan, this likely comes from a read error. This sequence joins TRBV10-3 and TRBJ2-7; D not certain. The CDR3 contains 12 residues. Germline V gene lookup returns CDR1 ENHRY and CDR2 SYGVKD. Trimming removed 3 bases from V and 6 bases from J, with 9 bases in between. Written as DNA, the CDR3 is TGTGCCATCAGTGATGCCAGTCCCGAGCAGTACTGC. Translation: CAISDASPEQYC.

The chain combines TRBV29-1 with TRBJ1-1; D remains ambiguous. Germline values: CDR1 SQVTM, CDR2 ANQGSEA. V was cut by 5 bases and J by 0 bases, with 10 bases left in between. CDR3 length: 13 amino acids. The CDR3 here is CSVYRTVNTEAFF. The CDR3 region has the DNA TGCAGCGTTTACCGGACGGTGAACACTGAAGCTTTCTTT. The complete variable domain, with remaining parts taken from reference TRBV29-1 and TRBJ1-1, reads SAVISQKPSRDICQRGTSLTIQCQVDSQVTMMFWYRQQPGQSLTLIATANQGSEATYESGFVIDKFPISRPNLTFSTLTVSNMSPEDSSIYLCSVYRTVNTEAFFGQGTRLTVV.